Presented here are 31 T cell receptor beta chains from one specimen sequenced in a study of CD8+ T cells in alopecia areata (dated by TCRdb to between 2018 and 2020). The library was built by means of the immunoSEQ multiplex PCR assay. To provide template for TCR sequencing, every sample had RNA extracted and reverse transcribed into cDNA. TCRdb limited this immuneACCESS table to in-frame rearrangements with V and J called. A share of clones is missing; checked studies link under half to unresolved V genes, and the rest is unexplained. This sample holds fewer than 200,000 clones; about 54% were observed only once. The ten largest clones capture around 16% of the sample. The treatment or condition tag for this specimen amounts to: oral pan-JAK inhibitor, 5-10 mg twice daily. The sequences come from CD4+ T cells sorted from blood, collected between weeks 55 and 65, from a patient treated with tofacitinib. These receptors came from a human donor with alopecia areata.

The V call is TRBV4-1, the J call TRBJ1-2; possible D gene TRBD1, 6 bases. Germline CDR1 is MGHRA and CDR2 is YSYEKL. V gave up 2 bases and J gave up 6 bases, with 19 bases separating them. CDR3 size: 16 residues. DNA for the CDR3: TGCGCCAGCAGCCAAACGCCCACACAGGGTTGGAATGGCTACACCTTC. The encoded protein is CASSQTPTQGWNGYTF.

CDR3 sequence (DNA): TGTGCCAGCAGTTCCCGAAACCGCCAAGAGACCCAGTACTTC. This sequence encodes CASSSRNRQETQYF. The chain joins TRBV27 to TRBJ2-5; D unresolved. The CDR3 contains 14 residues. V lost 4 bases, J lost 1 base, and 10 bases lay in between. The germline V gene has CDR1 MNHEY and CDR2 SMNVEV (reference sequence).

V and J are TRBV10-3 and TRBJ2-7; tentatively, D is TRBD2 (5 bases). The CDR3 is made up of 13 amino acids. Germline V gene lookup returns CDR1 ENHRY and CDR2 SYGVKD. V gave up 8 bases and J gave up 4 bases, with 15 bases separating them. CDR3 DNA: TGTGCCATCCGAAGACCTACTAGTTACGAGCAGTACTTC. Its translation: CAIRRPTSYEQYF.

This clone has only one observation. The gene calls are TRBV2 and TRBJ1-1; TRBD1 aligns across 9 bases. Germline loops: CDR1 SNHLY, CDR2 FYNNEI. The CDR3 consists of 13 residues. Trimming at V came to 7 bases and at J to 4 bases, leaving 4 bases not matched to a gene. CDR3 loop: CASTLDRGTEAFF. DNA for the CDR3: TGTGCCAGCACCCTGGACAGGGGCACTGAAGCTTTCTTT.

The chain employs TRBV9 and TRBJ2-4; D is possibly TRBD1 (5 bases). V lost 0 bases to trimming and J lost 6 bases, with 13 bases between them. The CDR3 runs 15 residues. Germline V gene lookup returns CDR1 SGDLS and CDR2 YYNGEE. The DNA for the CDR3 is TGTGCCAGCAGCGTAGGGGGCAGAAAATTAAACATTCAGTACTTC. Amino acids: CASSVGGRKLNIQYF.

The chain is built from TRBV11-3 and TRBJ2-5; D remains ambiguous. The CDR3 covers 13 residues. The V and J ends lost 1 base and 2 bases respectively, with 5 bases between them. Germline V lookup: CDR1 SGHNT, CDR2 YENEEA. The CDR3: CASSLVRQETQYF. The CDR3 region has the DNA TGTGCCAGCAGCTTAGTTAGACAAGAGACCCAGTACTTC.

The V and J genes are TRBV13 and TRBJ2-7, with 7 bases lining up with TRBD1. Trimming removed 5 bases from V and 7 bases from J; junction bases left unmatched: 11. The V gene's germline CDR1 is PRHDT and CDR2 FYEKMQ (reference sequence). The CDR3 extends over 14 amino acids. The CDR3 is CASSPRDRLREQYF. The CDR3 bases are TGTGCCAGCAGCCCCCGGGACAGACTTCGGGAGCAGTACTTC. Using reference TRBV13 and TRBJ2-7 for the parts outside the CDR3, the full variable domain is AAGVIQSPRHLIKEKRETATLKCYPIPRHDTVYWYQQGPGQDPQFLISFYEKMQSDKGSIPDRFSAQQFSDYHSELNMSSLELGDSALYFCASSPRDRLREQYFGPGTRLTVT.

The CDR3 DNA reads TGTGCCAGTAGCCGACTCGGGACCCGTAAATCAGAGACCCAGTACTTC. Translation: CASSRLGTRKSETQYF. This sequence joins TRBV19 and TRBJ2-5; D may correspond to TRBD1 or TRBD2 (5 bases each). Germline V CDR1 and CDR2: LNHDA, SQIVND (reference sequence). The CDR3 length is 16 residues. Between the trimmed V and J ends, which lost 6 bases and 4 bases, there was a span of 21 bases.

The chain employs TRBV5-1 and TRBJ2-1; D is possibly TRBD1 (6 bases). Germline loops: CDR1 SGHRS, CDR2 YFSETQ. Trimming cost V 3 bases and J 9 bases, with 19 bases left between them. This CDR3 is built from 15 residues. The CDR3 region has the DNA TGCGCCAGCAGCTCCCAACAGGGTCCCGCTAGTGAGCAGTTCTTC. Amino acid sequence: CASSSQQGPASEQFF.

V and J are TRBV9 and TRBJ2-7; D unclear. V gave up 3 bases and J gave up 0 bases, with 10 bases separating them. CDR3 length: 14 amino acids. CDR1 SGDLS and CDR2 YYNGEE come from the germline V gene. CDR3 DNA: TGTGCCAGCAGCGCTTATTCCAACTCCTACGAGCAGTACTTC. This sequence encodes CASSAYSNSYEQYF. Filled out from reference TRBV9 and TRBJ2-7, the complete variable domain reads DSGVTQTPKHLITATGQRVTLRCSPRSGDLSVYWYQQSLDQGLQFLIQYYNGEERAKGNILERFSAQQFPDLHSELNLSSLELGDSALYFCASSAYSNSYEQYFGPGTRLTVT.

This clone has more than one count but fewer than ten. The chain is built from TRBV29-1 and TRBJ2-7; D is unclear. Germline V gives CDR1 SQVTM, CDR2 ANQGSEA. Trimming removed 4 bases at V and 2 bases at J, with 6 bases between. The CDR3 length is 11 residues. CDR3 in DNA: TGCAGCGTTGGGGTAACCTACGAGCAGTACTTC. Translation: CSVGVTYEQYF.

In nucleotides, the CDR3 is TGCGCCAGCAGCCCTCTACCGGACAGCCTACGTGTCGACTATGGCTACACCTTC. Protein product: CASSPLPDSLRVDYGYTF. The genes are TRBV5-1 and TRBJ1-2, with D possibly matching TRBD1 (6 bases). CDR1 and CDR2 (germline): SGHRS, YFSETQ. V dropped 4 bases and J dropped 3 bases, with 25 bases sitting between them. The CDR3 runs to 18 residues.

V usage is TRBV7-9 and J usage is TRBJ2-7; TRBD2 is a possible D gene (5 bases). The germline V and J ends were trimmed by 5 bases and 0 bases, with 14 bases remaining between them. The CDR3 spans 15 residues. Per germline, CDR1 SEHNR and CDR2 FQNEAQ (reference sequence). The CDR3 protein is CASSPRAVSSYEQYF. CDR3 DNA: TGTGCCAGCAGCCCCCGAGCGGTGAGCTCCTACGAGCAGTACTTC.

This clone has only a few counts. The V call is TRBV2, the J call TRBJ2-5; 8 bases map to TRBD2. The germline V gene has CDR1 SNHLY and CDR2 FYNNEI. CDR3 length equals 15 residues. Trimming took 4 bases from V and 4 from J; bases not matched to a gene: 8. Here the CDR3 reads CASSVSSGGGETQYF. The DNA for the CDR3 is TGTGCCAGCAGTGTTTCCAGCGGGGGTGGAGAGACCCAGTACTTC.

This clone was observed a single time. V is TRBV7-2 and J is TRBJ2-5; 11 bases align to TRBD1. The CDR3 length is 15 residues. The V segment lost 0 bases and the J segment 7 bases; nucleotides outside the gene matches: 4. The germline V gene encodes CDR1 SGHTA and CDR2 FQGNSA. This chain's CDR3 is CASSLAWTGGLTQYF. In DNA form, the CDR3 reads TGTGCCAGCAGCTTAGCTTGGACAGGGGGCTTGACCCAGTACTTC.

J is TRBJ1-3 and V is TRBV15; 7 bases are a match to TRBD1. The junction had 11 bases not matched to a gene; V was cut back by 5 bases and J by 4 bases. The CDR3 spans 16 residues. Germline values: CDR1 LNHNV, CDR2 YYDKDF (reference sequence). CDR3 region: CATSPIRDRLGNTIYF. In DNA, the CDR3 is TGTGCCACCAGCCCTATCAGGGACAGATTAGGAAACACCATATATTTT.

The chain joins TRBV30 to TRBJ1-2, with TRBD1 as a possible D gene (6 bases). Trimming cost V 0 bases and J 8 bases, with 16 bases left between them. The germline gives CDR1 GTSNPN, CDR2 SVGIG (reference sequence). The CDR3 loop spans 14 amino acids. The CDR3, as DNA: TGTGCCTGGAGTGTACTACGAGGGGGTGGCGGCTACACCTTC. It encodes CAWSVLRGGGGYTF.

V and J are TRBV6-5 and TRBJ1-2, with 8 bases aligning to TRBD1. The CDR3 consists of 13 residues. J gave up 3 bases and V 5 bases, and 2 bases lay outside the gene matches. CDR1 is MNHEY, CDR2 SVGAGI, per germline. The DNA of the CDR3 is TGTGCCAGCAGTCTGACAGGGGACTATGGCTACACCTTC. It translates to CASSLTGDYGYTF.

Details on this clone: This sample also contains other DNA sequences that code for the same CDR3. The rearrangement links TRBV25-1 to TRBJ2-7; D is uncertain. This CDR3 is 13 amino acids long. The germline V gene encodes CDR1 MGHDK and CDR2 SYGVNS. Trimming took off 1 base at V and 0 bases at J, with 4 bases between the two ends. CDR3 nucleotides: TGTGCCAGCAGTGAATTGGGCTCCTACGAGCAGTACTTC. Amino acids: CASSELGSYEQYF.

There are many counts of this clone. The chain has TRBV7-9 and TRBJ1-5; D unclear. CDR3 length: 12 amino acids. V was pared by 6 bases and J by 7 bases, with 10 bases between. Germline CDR1 reads SEHNR; CDR2 reads FQNEAQ (reference sequence). This CDR3 reads CASSLYSQPQHF. CDR3 in DNA: TGTGCCAGCAGTTTATACTCACAGCCCCAGCATTTT.

CDR3 sequence: CASREDHYEQYF. DNA of the CDR3: TGTGCCAGCAGGGAGGATCACTACGAGCAGTACTTC. V usage is TRBV2 and J usage is TRBJ2-7; D is possibly TRBD2 (5 bases). This CDR3 spans 12 amino acids. Per germline, CDR1 SNHLY and CDR2 FYNNEI. Trimming left V 6 bases short and J 3 bases short, with 9 bases between.

This clone was counted only a few times. The rearrangement joins TRBV7-9 to TRBJ2-7; no reliable D call. V dropped 3 bases and J dropped 3 bases, with 9 bases sitting between them. Germline CDR1 SEHNR, CDR2 FQNEAQ (reference sequence). This CDR3 contains 13 residues. The chain's CDR3 is CASSFGEGYEQYF. In nucleotides, the CDR3 is TGTGCCAGCAGCTTTGGGGAAGGCTACGAGCAGTACTTC. Drawing the rest from reference TRBV7-9 and TRBJ2-7, the complete variable domain is DTGVSQNPRHKITKRGQNVTFRCDPISEHNRLYWYRQTLGQGPEFLTYFQNEAQLEKSRLLSDRFSAERPKGSFSTLEIQRTEQGDSAMYLCASSFGEGYEQYFGPGTRLTVT.

CDR3 DNA sequence: TGTGCCTGTGGGGACAGGGGGCCTGGCTACACCTTC. Protein sequence: CACGDRGPGYTF. This chain links TRBV30 with TRBJ1-2, with TRBD1 matching 12 bases. V lost 6 bases, J lost 7 bases, and 3 bases stayed unmatched. Germline CDR1 reads GTSNPN; CDR2 reads SVGIG (reference sequence). The CDR3 loop spans 12 amino acids.

The chain couples TRBV5-6 to TRBJ2-7, with TRBD1 as a possible D gene (5 bases). Germline V gives CDR1 SGHDT, CDR2 YYEEEE. The CDR3 contains 16 residues. Trimming took off 3 bases at V and 0 bases at J, with 16 bases between the two ends. The CDR3 loop is CASSSTGHFLSYEQYF. The CDR3 bases are TGTGCCAGCAGCTCAACAGGACACTTCCTCTCCTACGAGCAGTACTTC.

The chain combines TRBV29-1 with TRBJ2-5; tentative D call: TRBD1 (6 bases). The germline V gene encodes CDR1 SQVTM and CDR2 ANQGSEA. The V gene lost 7 bases and the J gene lost 2 bases, with 11 bases spanning the gap. The CDR3 is 12 residues long. The CDR3 region is CSAQGGQETQYF. For the CDR3, the DNA is TGCAGCGCCCAAGGGGGACAAGAGACCCAGTACTTC. The full variable domain, rest sourced from reference TRBV29-1 and TRBJ2-5, is SAVISQKPSRDICQRGTSLTIQCQVDSQVTMMFWYRQQPGQSLTLIATANQGSEATYESGFVIDKFPISRPNLTFSTLTVSNMSPEDSSIYLCSAQGGQETQYFGPGTRLLVL.

The chain has TRBV7-9 and TRBJ2-2; 7 bases are a match to TRBD1. Germline V gives CDR1 SEHNR, CDR2 FQNEAQ (reference sequence). Trimming took 4 bases from V and 3 from J; bases not matched to a gene: 2. The CDR3 sequence is 14 residues long. The CDR3 here is CASSYTGDTGELFF. The CDR3 DNA follows: TGTGCCAGCAGCTATACAGGGGACACCGGGGAGCTGTTTTTT. Drawing the rest from reference TRBV7-9 and TRBJ2-2, the complete variable domain is DTGVSQNPRHKITKRGQNVTFRCDPISEHNRLYWYRQTLGQGPEFLTYFQNEAQLEKSRLLSDRFSAERPKGSFSTLEIQRTEQGDSAMYLCASSYTGDTGELFFGEGSRLTVL.

This chain uses TRBV30 with TRBJ1-5; tentatively, D is TRBD1 (6 bases). The CDR3 is 13 amino acids. V was cut by 3 bases and J by 7 bases, with 13 bases left in between. Germline CDR1 is GTSNPN and CDR2 is SVGIG (reference sequence). CDR3 loop: CAWSENQGQPQHF. In DNA form, the CDR3 reads TGTGCCTGGAGCGAGAACCAGGGGCAGCCCCAGCATTTT.

The chain carries TRBV2 and TRBJ2-5, with TRBD2 matching 7 bases. Germline trimming cut 8 bases from V and 1 base from J; bases unmatched to any gene: 10. The CDR3 length is 15 residues. The germline V gene encodes CDR1 SNHLY and CDR2 FYNNEI. CDR3 protein: CASHWTSSLQETQYF. As DNA, the CDR3 is TGTGCCAGCCACTGGACTAGTTCTCTCCAAGAGACCCAGTACTTC.

This clone turned up a few times. The V call is TRBV11-1, the J call TRBJ2-5, with a tentative D call TRBD1 (5 bases). CDR1 and CDR2 (germline): SGHAT, FQDESV (reference sequence). The V gene lost 3 bases and the J gene lost 5 bases, with 19 bases spanning the gap. This CDR3 contains 16 residues. The CDR3 DNA is TGTGCCAGCAGCTTGCGAGGTAGCAGGGATCGGGAGACCCAGTACTTC. Translated: CASSLRGSRDRETQYF.

The chain carries TRBV7-9 and TRBJ2-2, with TRBD2 matching over 13 bases. This CDR3 spans 16 amino acids. Germline trimming cut 5 bases from V and 5 bases from J; bases unmatched to any gene: 5. Germline CDR1 and CDR2: SEHNR and FQNEAQ (reference sequence). CDR3 nucleotide sequence: TGTGCCAGCAGCCCCAGGACTAGCGGGGGAACCGGGGAGCTGTTTTTT. Translation gives CASSPRTSGGTGELFF.

The V gene is TRBV4-1, the J gene TRBJ1-6; D possibly corresponds to TRBD1 (5 bases). V lost 2 bases and J 7 bases, leaving 12 bases between the germline ends. CDR3 length: 15 amino acids. Germline assignment: CDR1 MGHRA and CDR2 YSYEKL. CDR3 nucleotide sequence: TGCGCCAGCAGCCAAATCGGGGCCGCGAATTCACCCCTCCACTTT. It translates to CASSQIGAANSPLHF.